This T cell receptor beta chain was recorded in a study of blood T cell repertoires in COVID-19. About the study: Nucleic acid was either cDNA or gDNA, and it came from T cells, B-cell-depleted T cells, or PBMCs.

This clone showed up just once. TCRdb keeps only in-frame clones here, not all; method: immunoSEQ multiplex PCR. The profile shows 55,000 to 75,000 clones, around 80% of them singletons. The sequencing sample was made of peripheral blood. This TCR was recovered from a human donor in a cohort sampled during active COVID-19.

This CDR3 reads CASSSETGAQETQYF. DNA for the CDR3: TGTGCCAGCAGTTCAGAAACAGGGGCCCAAGAGACCCAGTACTTC. V is TRBV27 and J is TRBJ2-5, with 7 bases fitting TRBD1. Germline assignment: CDR1 MNHEY and CDR2 SMNVEV (reference sequence). CDR3 length: 15 amino acids. The V segment lost 4 bases and the J segment 1 base; nucleotides outside the gene matches: 6.